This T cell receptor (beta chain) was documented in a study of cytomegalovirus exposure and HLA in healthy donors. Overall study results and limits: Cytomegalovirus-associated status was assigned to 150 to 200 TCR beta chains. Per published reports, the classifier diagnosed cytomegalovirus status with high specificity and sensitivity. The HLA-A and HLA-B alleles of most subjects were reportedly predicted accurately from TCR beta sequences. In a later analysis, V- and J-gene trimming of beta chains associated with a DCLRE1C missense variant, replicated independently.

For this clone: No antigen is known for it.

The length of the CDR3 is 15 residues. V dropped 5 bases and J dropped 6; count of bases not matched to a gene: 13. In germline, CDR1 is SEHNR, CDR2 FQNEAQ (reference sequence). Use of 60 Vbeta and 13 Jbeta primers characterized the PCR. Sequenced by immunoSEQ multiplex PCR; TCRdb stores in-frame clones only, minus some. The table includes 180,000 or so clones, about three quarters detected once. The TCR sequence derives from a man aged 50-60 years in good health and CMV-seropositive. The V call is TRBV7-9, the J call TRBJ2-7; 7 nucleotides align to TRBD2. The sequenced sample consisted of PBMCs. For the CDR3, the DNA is TGTGCCAGCAGCAAAGGCTCTGGCGGGGGTTTCGAGCAGTACTTC. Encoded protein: CASSKGSGGGFEQYF.